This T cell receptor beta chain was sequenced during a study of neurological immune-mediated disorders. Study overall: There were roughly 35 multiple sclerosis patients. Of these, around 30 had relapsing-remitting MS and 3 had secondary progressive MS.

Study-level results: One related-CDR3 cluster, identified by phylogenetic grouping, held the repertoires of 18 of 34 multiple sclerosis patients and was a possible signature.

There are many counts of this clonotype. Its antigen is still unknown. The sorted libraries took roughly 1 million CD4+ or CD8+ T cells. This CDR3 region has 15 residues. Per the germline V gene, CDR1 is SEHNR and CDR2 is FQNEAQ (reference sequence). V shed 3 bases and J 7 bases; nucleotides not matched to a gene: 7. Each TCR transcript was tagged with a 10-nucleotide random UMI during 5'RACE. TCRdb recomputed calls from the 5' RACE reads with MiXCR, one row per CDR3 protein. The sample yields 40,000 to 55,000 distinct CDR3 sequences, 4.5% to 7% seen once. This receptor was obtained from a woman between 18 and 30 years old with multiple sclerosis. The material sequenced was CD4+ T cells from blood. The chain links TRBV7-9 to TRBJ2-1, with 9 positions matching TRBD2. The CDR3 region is CASSFVAGVWNEQFF. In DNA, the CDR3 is TGTGCCAGCAGCTTCGTAGCGGGAGTATGGAATGAGCAGTTCTTC.